This T cell receptor (beta chain) was recorded in a study of OX40 agonist ivuxolimab in advanced cancers. TCRdb keeps only in-frame clones here, not all; method: immunoSEQ multiplex PCR. The data show around 39,000 clones, with roughly 81% seen just once and around a fifth held by the top ten. The CDR3 length is 15 residues. Deletions cut 6 bases from V and 10 bases from J, with 19 bases between. Per the germline V gene, CDR1 is MNHNY and CDR2 is SVGAGI (reference sequence). The rearrangement links TRBV6-6 to TRBJ1-6; a possible D gene is TRBD1 (5 bases). The TCR originated in an adult with an advanced solid tumor such as melanoma, head and neck, liver or kidney cancer. The sequenced sample was CD4+ or CD8+ T cells sorted from blood, obtained in a trial of the OX40 agonist ivuxolimab. The CDR3 is CASRNNGARQSPLHF. The CDR3 region has the DNA TGTGCCAGCAGGAACAACGGGGCGCGGCAGTCACCCCTCCACTTT.